The rows below give T cell receptor beta chains drawn from one sample of a study of cytomegalovirus exposure and HLA in healthy donors. The assay was immunoSEQ multiplex PCR, and TCRdb's table has in-frame clones only and misses some. The repertoire holds roughly 200,000 clones, with approximately 86% as singletons. The sequenced sample was PBMCs. Every receptor here comes from a woman aged 25-40 years in good health and CMV-seronegative. Both conserved end residues are part of each CDR3. D genes are given only for firm matches. Where a row states a size, it is once, few, many or the class of an expanded clone; other rows omit it.

TRBJ2-1 | . | TRBV5-6 | TRBD2 | CASSRILAGVGEQFF | TGTGCCAGCAGCCGGATACTAGCGGGGGTAGGTGAGCAGTTCTTC
TRBJ2-1 | . | TRBV19 | TRBD2 | CASTYSSGGLYNEQFF | TGTGCCAGTACCTATAGCAGCGGGGGGCTTTACAATGAGCAGTTCTTC
TRBJ2-2 | . | TRBV28 | TRBD2 | CASSNPSGGNTGELFF | TGTGCCAGCAGTAACCCTAGCGGGGGGAACACCGGGGAGCTGTTTTTT
TRBJ1-5 | few | TRBV11-2 | . | CASSPGTPSNQPQHF | TGTGCCAGCAGCCCCGGGACACCTAGCAATCAGCCCCAGCATTTT
TRBJ1-4 | . | TRBV28 | . | CASRPNVGQTGRDNEKLFF | TGTGCCAGCAGACCTAATGTTGGCCAAACAGGGAGGGATAATGAAAAACTGTTTTTT
TRBJ2-2 | . | TRBV6-5 | . | CASRGGTTNTGELFF | TGTGCCAGCAGGGGGGGGACAACGAACACCGGGGAGCTGTTTTTT
TRBJ2-1 | . | TRBV19 | TRBD2 | CASSIGPGLAGGPDEQFF | TGTGCCAGTAGTATAGGTCCGGGACTAGCGGGGGGCCCGGATGAGCAGTTCTTC
TRBJ2-3 | . | TRBV6-1 | . | CASSAQGADTQYF | TGTGCCAGCAGTGCACAGGGTGCAGATACGCAGTATTTT
TRBJ2-2 | . | TRBV25-1 | . | CASSEWGGGYTGELFF | TGTGCCAGCAGTGAATGGGGCGGGGGCTACACCGGGGAGCTGTTTTTT
TRBJ1-4 | once | TRBV11-3 | TRBD1 | CASSFWTGGKEKLFF | TGTGCCAGCAGCTTCTGGACAGGAGGGAAGGAAAAACTGTTTTTT
TRBJ2-1 | . | TRBV19 | TRBD2 | CASSLTSGRSSYNEQFF | TGTGCCAGTAGCCTGACTAGCGGGAGAAGCTCCTACAATGAGCAGTTCTTC
TRBJ2-7 | . | TRBV5-4 | TRBD2 | CASSQAGGLYEQYF | TGTGCCAGCAGCCAGGCGGGGGGGCTCTACGAGCAGTACTTC
TRBJ2-7 | . | TRBV7-6 | . | CASSLAEDLGEQYF | TGTGCCAGCAGCCTCGCCGAGGATTTGGGCGAGCAGTACTTC
TRBJ2-7 | . | TRBV4-1 | . | CASSHYGDSSYEQYF | TGCGCCAGCAGCCACTACGGGGATAGTTCCTACGAGCAGTACTTC
TRBJ1-1 | once | TRBV30 | TRBD1 | CAWSGGTGGFTEAFF | TGTGCCTGGAGTGGTGGGACAGGGGGGTTTACTGAAGCTTTCTTT
TRBJ2-1 | few | TRBV29-1 | TRBD2 | CSVGNSGGAGNEQFF | TGCAGCGTTGGGAATAGCGGGGGGGCCGGCAATGAGCAGTTCTTC
TRBJ2-1 | . | TRBV2 | TRBD2 | CANLRNLAAYNEQFF | TGTGCCAACCTAAGGAATCTAGCGGCCTACAATGAGCAGTTCTTC
TRBJ2-7 | once | TRBV5-8 | . | CASETSFHEQYF | TGTGCCAGTGAGACTAGTTTCCACGAGCAGTACTTC
TRBJ2-2 | . | TRBV11-2 | TRBD2 | CASSRGLAGGLTGELFF | TGTGCCAGCAGCCGCGGGCTAGCGGGAGGTCTGACCGGGGAGCTGTTTTTT
TRBJ2-2 | . | TRBV15 | . | CATSRDLRRNTGELFF | TGTGCCACCAGCAGAGATCTCCGCAGGAACACCGGGGAGCTGTTTTTT
TRBJ2-7 | . | TRBV5-4 | TRBD2 | CASSAPTAGVNEQYF | TGTGCCAGCAGCGCTCCAACAGCGGGAGTCAACGAGCAGTACTTC
TRBJ2-3 | . | TRBV5-4 | . | CASSLGGGLGTIADTQYF | TGTGCCAGCAGCTTGGGAGGTGGTTTAGGGACAATCGCAGATACGCAGTATTTT
TRBJ2-1 | . | TRBV30 | TRBD2 | CAWAGGYNEQFF | TGTGCCTGGGCGGGAGGATACAATGAGCAGTTCTTC
TRBJ2-5 | . | TRBV7-8 | . | CASSLVELETQYF | TGTGCCAGCAGCTTAGTGGAGTTGGAGACCCAGTACTTC
TRBJ1-2 | . | TRBV7-2 | . | CASSLVGSRGPNYGYTF | TGTGCCAGCAGCTTAGTGGGAAGTCGAGGGCCCAACTATGGCTACACCTTC
TRBJ2-3 | . | TRBV7-9 | . | CSSSLAGAPSTDTQYF | TGTTCCAGCAGCTTGGCTGGTGCACCTAGCACAGATACGCAGTATTTT
TRBJ2-5 | . | TRBV5-1 | . | CASSSGTPRETQYF | TGCGCCAGCAGCTCGGGGACACCCCGGGAGACCCAGTACTTC
TRBJ1-6 | . | TRBV5-5 | . | CASSLFGDSPLHF | TGTGCCAGCAGCTTGTTCGGGGATTCACCCCTCCACTTT
TRBJ2-2 | . | TRBV5-6 | TRBD1 | CASSLGQGDGELFF | TGTGCCAGCAGCTTGGGACAGGGGGACGGGGAGCTGTTTTTT
TRBJ2-7 | . | TRBV5-4 | TRBD2 | CASSYTSGATYEQYF | TGTGCCAGCAGCTACACTAGCGGAGCTACCTACGAGCAGTACTTC
TRBJ1-2 | . | TRBV2 | . | CASSAGGQPGGYTF | TGTGCCAGCAGTGCCGGTGGGCAGCCGGGGGGCTACACCTTC
TRBJ1-5 | . | TRBV2 | TRBD1 | CASSLGQNQPQHF | TGTGCCAGCAGTTTGGGACAGAATCAGCCCCAGCATTTT
TRBJ2-2 | . | TRBV29-1 | . | CSVEVPSRGTGELFF | TGCAGCGTTGAAGTACCCTCTCGGGGCACCGGGGAGCTGTTTTTT
TRBJ2-5 | . | TRBV4-1 | TRBD2 | CASSLGGFETQYF | TGCGCCAGCAGCCTGGGGGGGTTTGAGACCCAGTACTTC
TRBJ2-5 | . | TRBV27 | TRBD1 | CASSPRTGVETQYF | TGTGCCAGCAGTCCAAGGACAGGGGTAGAGACCCAGTACTTC
TRBJ2-2 | . | TRBV7-3 | TRBD1 | CASSSWVGQGFTGELFF | TGTGCCAGCAGCTCGTGGGTCGGACAGGGATTCACCGGGGAGCTGTTTTTT
TRBJ2-1 | . | TRBV29-1 | TRBD2 | CSVDTGEGRDNEQFF | TGCAGCGTTGATACGGGGGAGGGGAGAGACAATGAGCAGTTCTTC
TRBJ2-1 | . | TRBV29-1 | . | CSVYPDTEQFF | TGCAGCGTTTACCCGGACACTGAGCAGTTCTTC
TRBJ2-7 | . | TRBV25-1 | . | CASKGRTAQYF | TGTGCCAGCAAGGGGCGAACGGCGCAGTACTTC
TRBJ1-2 | . | TRBV28 | . | CASSDSYGYTF | TGTGCCAGCAGTGACAGCTATGGCTACACCTTC
TRBJ2-1 | . | TRBV5-6 | TRBD2 | CASSFLGTSGRHEQFF | TGTGCCAGCAGCTTTCTAGGGACTAGCGGGAGGCATGAGCAGTTCTTC
TRBJ2-5 | . | TRBV7-9 | . | CASSLGRRDQETQYF | TGTGCCAGCAGCTTGGGGAGGAGGGACCAAGAGACCCAGTACTTC
TRBJ2-6 | few | TRBV19 | TRBD1 | CASRQFPGTGYAGANVLTF | TGTGCCAGTAGACAATTCCCCGGGACAGGCTACGCTGGGGCCAACGTCCTGACTTTC
TRBJ2-5 | . | TRBV15 | . | CATSARRGETQYF | TGTGCCACCAGCGCCCGGAGGGGAGAGACCCAGTACTTC
TRBJ2-5 | once | TRBV9 | . | CASSVGSQGGNVETQYF | TGTGCCAGCAGCGTAGGCAGTCAGGGAGGTAATGTGGAGACCCAGTACTTC
TRBJ2-3 | . | TRBV5-6 | . | CASSYRDTQYF | TGTGCCAGCAGTTACAGGGATACGCAGTATTTT
TRBJ2-7 | . | TRBV29-1 | . | CSVVTTTYEQYF | TGCAGCGTTGTAACCACTACCTACGAGCAGTACTTC
TRBJ1-1 | . | TRBV7-8 | . | CASSLSTEAFF | TGTGCCAGCAGCTTGAGCACTGAAGCTTTCTTT
TRBJ2-1 | . | TRBV7-6 | TRBD2 | CASSLDNPGLAGFNEQFF | TGTGCCAGCAGCTTAGATAACCCGGGACTAGCGGGTTTCAATGAGCAGTTCTTC
TRBJ2-5 | . | TRBV18 | . | CASSPARQETQYF | TGTGCCAGCTCACCTGCCAGACAAGAGACCCAGTACTTC
TRBJ1-1 | once | TRBV6-1 | TRBD1 | CASRYRGLATEAFF | TGTGCCAGCAGATACAGGGGGCTGGCCACTGAAGCTTTCTTT
TRBJ2-7 | . | TRBV2 | . | CASSVRDYEQYF | TGTGCCAGCAGCGTCAGGGATTACGAGCAGTACTTC